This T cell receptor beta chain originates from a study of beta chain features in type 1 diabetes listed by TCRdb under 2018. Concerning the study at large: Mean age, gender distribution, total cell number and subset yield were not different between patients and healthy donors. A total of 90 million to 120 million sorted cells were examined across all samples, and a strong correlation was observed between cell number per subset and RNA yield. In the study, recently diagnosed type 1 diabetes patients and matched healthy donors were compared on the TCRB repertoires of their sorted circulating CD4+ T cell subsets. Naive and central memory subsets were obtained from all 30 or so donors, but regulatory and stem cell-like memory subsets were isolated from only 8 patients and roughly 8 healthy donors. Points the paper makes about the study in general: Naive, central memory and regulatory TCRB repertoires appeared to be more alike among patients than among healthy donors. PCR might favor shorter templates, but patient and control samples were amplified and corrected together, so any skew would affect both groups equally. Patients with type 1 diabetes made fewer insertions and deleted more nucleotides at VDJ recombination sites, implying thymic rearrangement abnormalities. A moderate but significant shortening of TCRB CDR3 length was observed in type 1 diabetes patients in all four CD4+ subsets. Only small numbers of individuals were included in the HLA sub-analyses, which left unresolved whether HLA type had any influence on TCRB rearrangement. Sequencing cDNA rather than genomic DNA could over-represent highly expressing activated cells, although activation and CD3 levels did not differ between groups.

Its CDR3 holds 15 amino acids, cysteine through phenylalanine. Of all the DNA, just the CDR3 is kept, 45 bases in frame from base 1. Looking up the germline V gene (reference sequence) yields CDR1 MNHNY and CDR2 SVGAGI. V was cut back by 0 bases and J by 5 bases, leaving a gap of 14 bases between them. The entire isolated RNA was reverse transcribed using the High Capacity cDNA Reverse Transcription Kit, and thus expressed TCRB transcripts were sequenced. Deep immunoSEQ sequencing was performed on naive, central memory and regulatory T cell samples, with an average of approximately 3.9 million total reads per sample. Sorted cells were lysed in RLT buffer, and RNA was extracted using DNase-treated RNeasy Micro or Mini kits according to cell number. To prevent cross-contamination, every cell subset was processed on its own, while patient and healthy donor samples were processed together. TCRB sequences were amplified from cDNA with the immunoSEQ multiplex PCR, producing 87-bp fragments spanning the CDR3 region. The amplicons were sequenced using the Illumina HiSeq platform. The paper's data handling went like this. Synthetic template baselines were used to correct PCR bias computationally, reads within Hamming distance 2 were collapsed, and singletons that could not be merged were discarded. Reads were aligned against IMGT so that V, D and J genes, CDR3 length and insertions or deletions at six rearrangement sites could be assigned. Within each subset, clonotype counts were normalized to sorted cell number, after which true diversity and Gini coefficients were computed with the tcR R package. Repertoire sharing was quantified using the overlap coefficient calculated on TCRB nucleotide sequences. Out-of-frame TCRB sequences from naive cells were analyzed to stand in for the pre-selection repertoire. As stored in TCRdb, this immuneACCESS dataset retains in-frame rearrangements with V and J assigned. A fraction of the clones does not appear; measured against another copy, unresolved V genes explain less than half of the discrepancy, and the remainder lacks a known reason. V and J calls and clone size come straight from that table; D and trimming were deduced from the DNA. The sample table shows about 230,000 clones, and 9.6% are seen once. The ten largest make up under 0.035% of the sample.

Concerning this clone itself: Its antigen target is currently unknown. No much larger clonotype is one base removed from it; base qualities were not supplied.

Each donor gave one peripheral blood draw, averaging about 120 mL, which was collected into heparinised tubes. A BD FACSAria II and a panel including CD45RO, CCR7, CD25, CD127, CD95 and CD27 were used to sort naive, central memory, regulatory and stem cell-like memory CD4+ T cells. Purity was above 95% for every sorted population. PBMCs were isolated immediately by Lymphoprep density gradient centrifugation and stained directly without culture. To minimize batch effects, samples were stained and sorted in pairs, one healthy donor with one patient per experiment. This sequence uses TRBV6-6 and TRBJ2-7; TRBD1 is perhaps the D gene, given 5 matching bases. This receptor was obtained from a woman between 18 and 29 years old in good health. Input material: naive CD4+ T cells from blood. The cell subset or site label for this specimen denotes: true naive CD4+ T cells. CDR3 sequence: CASSYSAGQVNEQYF. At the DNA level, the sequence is TGTGCCAGCAGTTACTCCGCAGGGCAGGTCAACGAGCAGTACTTC.